This TCR beta chain was sequenced in a study of shared clonotypes between healthy human individuals. Study summary: CD4 naive and memory got three plates each, CD8 naive two, CD8 memory one.

CDR1 is MNHEY, CDR2 SMNVEV, per germline (reference sequence). The CDR3 runs 16 residues. The V end was cut by 5 bases, the J end by 3 bases, with 20 bases between. A deep-level run was used for the assay. Sequencing was performed with immunoSEQ multiplex PCR; in TCRdb, only in-frame clones are kept and a portion is missing. The sample carries about 2,500,000 clones, 85% to 95% recorded once. The gene calls are TRBV27 and TRBJ2-7, with TRBD1 as a possible D gene (6 bases). Sequenced input: naive CD4+ T cells sorted from blood. Subset denoted: CD45RA+ positively selected. The clonotype comes from a man aged 18 to 30 in good health. In DNA form, the CDR3 reads TGTGCCAGCAGTCCAATCCACCGGGACATAGACTACGAGCAGTACTTC. Translated, it gives CASSPIHRDIDYEQYF.